The 20 T cell receptor beta chains given below trace back to one sample, sequenced in a study of spatial heterogeneity in lung cancer (dated by TCRdb to about 2019). What this sample's time point label stands for: sample taken at primary tumor resection. Whole RNA extracted from tumor and nontumor lung tissue, or from cryopreserved PBMC samples, was used for TCR sequencing without cell sorting. Receptor amplification or capture employed 5' RACE. The reads were generated on a NextSeq 500. TCRdb's own reprocessing of the public reads used fastp at Q25 and MiXCR and kept productive beta chains. CDR3 protein duplicates are merged, each entry listing the most common genes and DNA. Recorded for this sample are some 4,000 distinct CDR3 sequences; around 7.7% of them occurred a single time. The top ten clonotypes cover 20% of the sample. The source was normal lung tissue next to the tumor, collected at surgery. The receptors shown here come from a male donor with early-stage non-small cell lung cancer.

This clonotype rates as medium-sized. The V and J genes are TRBV4-3 and TRBJ2-3; D tentatively reads TRBD1 or TRBD2 (5 bases each). This CDR3 contains 13 residues. Trimming pared 8 bases from V and 7 bases from J, leaving 16 bases between. CDR1 and CDR2 from the germline V gene are LGHNA and YSLEER. CDR3 in amino acids: CASGGKSWNTQYF. Written as DNA, the CDR3 is TGCGCCAGCGGGGGAAAGTCTTGGAATACGCAGTATTTT.

This clonotype appeared many times. The V call is TRBV7-2, the J call TRBJ1-1, with D unclear. The V end lost 1 base, the J end lost 6 bases, and 12 bases lay between the germline ends. The CDR3 has 14 amino acids. Germline CDR1 reads SGHTA; CDR2 reads FQGNSA. The CDR3 loop reads CASSLVSSGSEAFF. CDR3 coding DNA: TGTGCCAGCAGCTTAGTATCGAGCGGGTCTGAAGCTTTCTTT.

By share, this clonotype counts as medium-sized. The V and J genes are TRBV27 and TRBJ2-7, with 10 bases lining up with TRBD2. The CDR3 consists of 13 residues. In germline, CDR1 is MNHEY, CDR2 SMNVEV (reference sequence). V lost 5 bases, J lost 6 bases, and 4 bases stayed unmatched. CDR3 residues: CASSPRTSGEQYV. As DNA, the CDR3 is TGTGCCAGCAGTCCCCGGACTAGCGGCGAGCAGTACGTC.

This clonotype is medium-sized (0.01 to 0.1%) within its sample. The chain joins TRBV12-3 or TRBV12-4 to TRBJ2-1; weak D call: TRBD2 (6 bases). The CDR3 runs 15 residues. V was pared by 1 base and J by 10 bases, with 17 bases between. CDR3 in DNA: TGTGCCAGCAGTTTAGTGTCTCAGGGCGGGGACGAGCAGTTCTTC. Protein: CASSLVSQGGDEQFF.

In its sample, this clonotype is medium-sized. V usage is TRBV7-2 and J usage is TRBJ2-1, with D unclear. Trimming left V 5 bases short and J 12 bases short, with 11 bases between. This CDR3 has 11 residues. Looked up from germline, CDR1 is SGHTA and CDR2 is FQGNSA. The CDR3 DNA sequence: TGTGCCAGCAGCAGGGATGCCTGGCAGTTCTTC. This encodes CASSRDAWQFF.

By share, this clonotype counts as medium-sized. The chain couples TRBV12-3 or TRBV12-4 to TRBJ2-7; the D call may be TRBD1 or TRBD2 (5 bases each). The CDR3 covers 13 residues. The V and J ends lost 3 bases and 10 bases respectively, with 16 bases between them. CDR3 in amino acids: CASSFNYEGFQYV. DNA for the CDR3: TGTGCCAGCAGTTTTAACTATGAGGGGTTCCAGTACGTC.

In its sample, this clonotype is medium-sized. The chain combines TRBV7-9 with TRBJ1-6, with 11 positions matching TRBD1. V was pared by 4 bases and J by 9 bases, with 5 bases of the junction left unmatched. Germline V gives CDR1 SEHNR, CDR2 FQNEAQ (reference sequence). The CDR3 loop spans 15 amino acids. In DNA form, the CDR3 reads TGTGCCAGCAGCTGGACAGGGGGCTTCGTTTCACCCCTCCACTTT. It translates to CASSWTGGFVSPLHF.

The chain combines TRBV12-3 or TRBV12-4 with TRBJ2-5; D call uncertain. CDR3 size: 12 residues. With 2 bases removed from V and 3 bases from J, the gap between germline ends came to 4 bases. CDR3 residues: CASSLPKETQYF. The CDR3 DNA reads TGTGCCAGCAGTTTACCTAAAGAGACCCAGTACTTC.

This clonotype ranks as medium-sized. The chain couples TRBV4-3 to TRBJ1-6, with 8 bases that match TRBD1. V lost 1 base to trimming and J lost 5 bases; unmatched junction nucleotides: 4. Germline assignment: CDR1 LGHNA and CDR2 YSLEER. The CDR3 loop spans 16 amino acids. The CDR3 protein is CASSQGRGQDNSPLHF. CDR3 in DNA: TGCGCCAGCAGCCAAGGCAGGGGGCAGGATAATTCACCCCTCCACTTT.

This clonotype has a handful of counts. This chain joins TRBV30 and TRBJ2-1, with 13 nucleotides matching TRBD2. Germline-derived CDR1 and CDR2 are GTSNPN and SVGIG (reference sequence). This CDR3 has 16 amino acids. V gave up 0 bases and J gave up 9 bases; unmatched junction bases: 8. CDR3 in amino acids: CAWSVRGTSGVGEQFF. Here the CDR3 DNA reads TGTGCCTGGAGTGTACGGGGGACTAGCGGGGTGGGTGAGCAGTTCTTC.

This clonotype is termed medium-sized. V is TRBV7-2 and J is TRBJ1-2; the D gene is possibly TRBD1 (5 bases). CDR3 length: 14 residues. V shed 0 bases and J shed 2 bases, with 7 bases lying between them. CDR1 is SGHTA, CDR2 FQGNSA, per germline. CDR3 DNA sequence: TGTGCCAGCAGCTTAGCGAAGGGGAACTATGGCTACACCTTC. As protein: CASSLAKGNYGYTF.

This clonotype is judged medium-sized. The J gene is TRBJ2-1, the V gene TRBV7-9, with D possibly being TRBD2 (5 bases). Germline CDR1 is SEHNR and CDR2 is FQNEAQ (reference sequence). Trimming took off 5 bases at V and 9 bases at J, with 14 bases between the two ends. The CDR3 contains 13 residues. The CDR3 DNA is TGTGCCAGCAGCCCCGACGTAGGAGGTGAGCAGTTCTTC. Residues: CASSPDVGGEQFF.

By proportion, this clonotype is medium-sized. This chain connects TRBV7-8 to TRBJ2-2; D gene unclear. V was shortened by 1 base and J by 4 bases, with 7 bases between the two germline ends. This CDR3 region has 14 residues. CDR1 and CDR2 (germline): SGHVS, FQNEAQ. Written as DNA, the CDR3 is TGTGCCAGCAGCTTAGAGGCGGTCACCGGGGAGCTGTTTTTT. This translates into CASSLEAVTGELFF.

This clonotype was picked up many times. The chain is built from TRBV5-1 and TRBJ2-3; TRBD1 matches at 8 bases. Trimming removed 4 bases from V and 5 bases from J; junction bases left unmatched: 6. Germline loops: CDR1 SGHRS, CDR2 YFSETQ. The CDR3 contains 14 residues. CDR3 in amino acids: CASSLTGVLDTQYF. CDR3 nucleotide sequence: TGCGCCAGCAGCCTGACAGGGGTACTAGATACGCAGTATTTT.

By its share, this clonotype is medium-sized. This sequence joins TRBV19 and TRBJ2-2; no reliable D call. The CDR3 is 13 residues long. V gave up 4 bases and J gave up 0 bases, with 3 bases separating them. From germline, CDR1 is LNHDA and CDR2 SQIVND (reference sequence). The CDR3 is CASSNPNTGELFF. For the CDR3, the DNA is TGTGCCAGTAGTAACCCGAACACCGGGGAGCTGTTTTTT.

This clonotype is termed medium-sized (0.01 to 0.1%). The rearrangement joins TRBV7-9 to TRBJ1-1; D not resolved. Germline V gives CDR1 SEHNR, CDR2 FQNEAQ (reference sequence). CDR3 length: 14 amino acids. The ends were cut back, 5 bases at V and 4 bases at J, with 14 bases in the middle. CDR3 in amino acids: CASSPLAGGTEAFF. In DNA, the CDR3 is TGTGCCAGCAGCCCCCTTGCAGGTGGCACTGAAGCTTTCTTT.

This clonotype rates as medium-sized. V usage is TRBV5-1 and J usage is TRBJ2-1; 7 nucleotides line up with TRBD2. Per germline, CDR1 SGHRS and CDR2 YFSETQ. This CDR3 contains 16 residues. V gave up 6 bases and J gave up 3 bases; unmatched junction bases: 12. The CDR3 is CASTAAGREFYNEQFF. The CDR3 DNA reads TGCGCCAGCACCGCAGCGGGGAGGGAGTTCTACAATGAGCAGTTCTTC.

By sample share, this clonotype is medium-sized. This chain connects TRBV12-3 or TRBV12-4 to TRBJ2-7; TRBD1 aligns across 8 bases. CDR3 size: 13 residues. J was trimmed by 3 bases and V by 6 bases; bases with no gene match: 4. CDR3 loop: CASSWDRYYEQYF. The CDR3 bases are TGTGCCAGCAGCTGGGACAGGTACTACGAGCAGTACTTC.

The sample holds many counts of this clonotype. The chain has TRBV6-2 or TRBV6-3 and TRBJ2-7; D perhaps matches TRBD1 (5 bases). Trimming stripped 6 bases from V and 5 bases from J, with 20 bases between. The germline CDR1 and CDR2 sequences are MNHEY and SVGEGT. The CDR3 is 15 amino acids. CDR3 protein: CASRSNRHGQNEQYV. In DNA form, the CDR3 reads TGTGCCAGCAGAAGTAACAGGCACGGGCAAAACGAGCAGTACGTC.

By sample fraction, this clonotype is medium-sized. The genes are TRBV27 and TRBJ1-4, with D unresolved. The CDR3 length is 15 residues. Germline CDR1 MNHEY, CDR2 SMNVEV (reference sequence). The V and J ends lost 5 bases and 4 bases respectively, with 14 bases between them. In DNA form, the CDR3 reads TGTGCCAGCAGTCTCTCTTGGCTTAGTAATGAAAAACTGTTTTTT. Encoded protein: CASSLSWLSNEKLFF.